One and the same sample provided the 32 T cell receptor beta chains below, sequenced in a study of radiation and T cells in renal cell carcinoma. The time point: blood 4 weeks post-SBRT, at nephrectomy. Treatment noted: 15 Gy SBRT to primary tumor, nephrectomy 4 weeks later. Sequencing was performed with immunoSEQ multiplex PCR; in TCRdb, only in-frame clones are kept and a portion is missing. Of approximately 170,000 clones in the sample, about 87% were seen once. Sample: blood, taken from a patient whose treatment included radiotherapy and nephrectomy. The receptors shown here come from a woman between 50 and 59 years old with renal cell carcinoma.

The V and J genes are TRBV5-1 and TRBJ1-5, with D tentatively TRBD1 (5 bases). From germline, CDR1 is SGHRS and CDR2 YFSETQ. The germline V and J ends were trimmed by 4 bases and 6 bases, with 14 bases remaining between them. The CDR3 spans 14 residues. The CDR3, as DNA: TGCGCCAGCAGCCCGTCGGGGGGAAGTCAGCCCCAGCATTTT. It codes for CASSPSGGSQPQHF.

CDR3 region: CASSQVSGRQYNEQFF. The CDR3 DNA reads as TGTGCCAGCAGCCAAGTCTCGGGACGTCAATACAATGAGCAGTTCTTC. The V and J genes are TRBV4-2 and TRBJ2-1; either TRBD1 or TRBD2 may supply D (5 bases each). The length of the CDR3 is 16 residues. Germline CDR1 reads LGHNA; CDR2 reads YNFKEQ. V lost 1 base to trimming and J lost 4 bases, with 14 bases between them.

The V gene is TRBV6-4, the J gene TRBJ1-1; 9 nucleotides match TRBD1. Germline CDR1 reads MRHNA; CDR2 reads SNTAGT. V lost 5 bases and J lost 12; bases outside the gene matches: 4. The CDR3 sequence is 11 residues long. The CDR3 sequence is CASSRTGETFF. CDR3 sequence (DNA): TGTGCCAGCAGTAGGACAGGGGAGACTTTCTTT.

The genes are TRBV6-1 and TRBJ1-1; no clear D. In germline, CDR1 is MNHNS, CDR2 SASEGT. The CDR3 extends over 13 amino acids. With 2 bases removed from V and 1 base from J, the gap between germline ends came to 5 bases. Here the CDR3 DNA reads TGTGCCAGCAGTGAACGTGAGAACACTGAAGCTTTCTTT. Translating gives CASSERENTEAFF.

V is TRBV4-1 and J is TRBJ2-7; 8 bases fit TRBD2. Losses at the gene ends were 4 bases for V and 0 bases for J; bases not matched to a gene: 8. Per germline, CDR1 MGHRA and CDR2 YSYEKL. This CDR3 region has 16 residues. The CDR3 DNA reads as TGCGCCAGCAGCCGACTAAGCGGGGGTAGCTCCTACGAGCAGTACTTC. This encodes CASSRLSGGSSYEQYF.

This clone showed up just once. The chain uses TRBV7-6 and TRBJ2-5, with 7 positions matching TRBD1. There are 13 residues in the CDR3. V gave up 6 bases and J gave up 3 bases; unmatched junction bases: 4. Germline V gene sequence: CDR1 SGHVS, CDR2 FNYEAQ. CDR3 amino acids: CASSPGTEETQYF. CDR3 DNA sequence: TGTGCCAGCAGTCCCGGGACAGAAGAGACCCAGTACTTC. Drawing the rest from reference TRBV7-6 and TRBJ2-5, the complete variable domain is GAGVSQSPRYKVTKRGQDVALRCDPISGHVSLYWYRQALGQGPEFLTYFNYEAQQDKSGLPNDRFSAERPEGSISTLTIQRTEQRDSAMYRCASSPGTEETQYFGPGTRLLVL.

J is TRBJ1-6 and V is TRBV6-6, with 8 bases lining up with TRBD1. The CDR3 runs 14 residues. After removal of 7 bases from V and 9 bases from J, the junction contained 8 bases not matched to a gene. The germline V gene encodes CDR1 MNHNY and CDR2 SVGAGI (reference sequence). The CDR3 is CASTVDRGGSPLHF. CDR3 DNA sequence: TGTGCCAGCACGGTAGACAGGGGTGGTTCACCCCTCCACTTT.

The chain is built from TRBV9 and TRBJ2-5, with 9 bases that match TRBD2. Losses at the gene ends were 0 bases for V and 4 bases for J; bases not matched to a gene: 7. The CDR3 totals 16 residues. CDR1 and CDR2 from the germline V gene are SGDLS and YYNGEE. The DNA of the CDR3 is TGTGCCAGCAGCGTAGGGAATAGCGGGGGCCCAGAGACCCAGTACTTC. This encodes CASSVGNSGGPETQYF. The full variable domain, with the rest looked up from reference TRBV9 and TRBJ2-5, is DSGVTQTPKHLITATGQRVTLRCSPRSGDLSVYWYQQSLDQGLQFLIQYYNGEERAKGNILERFSAQQFPDLHSELNLSSLELGDSALYFCASSVGNSGGPETQYFGPGTRLLVL.

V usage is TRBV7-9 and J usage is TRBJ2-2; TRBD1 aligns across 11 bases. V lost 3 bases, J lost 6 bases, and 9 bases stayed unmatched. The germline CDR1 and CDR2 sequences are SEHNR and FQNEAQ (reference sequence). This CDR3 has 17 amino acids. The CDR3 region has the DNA TGTGCCAGCAGCTTGGGACAGGGGGTTGCACGGTCCGGGGAGCTGTTTTTT. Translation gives CASSLGQGVARSGELFF. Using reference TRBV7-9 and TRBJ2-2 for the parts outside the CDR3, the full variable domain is DTGVSQNPRHKITKRGQNVTFRCDPISEHNRLYWYRQTLGQGPEFLTYFQNEAQLEKSRLLSDRFSAERPKGSFSTLEIQRTEQGDSAMYLCASSLGQGVARSGELFFGEGSRLTVL.

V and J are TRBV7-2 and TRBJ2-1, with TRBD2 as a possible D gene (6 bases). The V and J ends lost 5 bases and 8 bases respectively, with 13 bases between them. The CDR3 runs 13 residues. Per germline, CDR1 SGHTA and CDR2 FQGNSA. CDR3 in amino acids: CASSIIRGYEQFF. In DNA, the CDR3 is TGTGCCAGCAGCATAATCCGGGGGTATGAGCAGTTCTTC.

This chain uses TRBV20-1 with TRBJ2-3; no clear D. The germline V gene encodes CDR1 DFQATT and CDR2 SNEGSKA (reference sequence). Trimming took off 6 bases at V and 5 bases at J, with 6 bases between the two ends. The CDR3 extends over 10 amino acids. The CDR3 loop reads CSARIDTQYF. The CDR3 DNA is TGCAGTGCCAGGATAGATACGCAGTATTTT.

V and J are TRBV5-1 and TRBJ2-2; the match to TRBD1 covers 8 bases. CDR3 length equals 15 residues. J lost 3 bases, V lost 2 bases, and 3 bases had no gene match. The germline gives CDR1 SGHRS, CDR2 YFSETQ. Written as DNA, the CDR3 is TGCGCCAGCAGCTTACAGGGGGTCCACACCGGGGAGCTGTTTTTT. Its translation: CASSLQGVHTGELFF.

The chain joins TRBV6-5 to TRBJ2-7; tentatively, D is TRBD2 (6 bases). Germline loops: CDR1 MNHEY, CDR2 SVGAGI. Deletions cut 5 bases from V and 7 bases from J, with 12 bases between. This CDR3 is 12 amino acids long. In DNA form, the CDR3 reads TGTGCCAGCAGTACGACTAGTTTTGAGCAGTACTTC. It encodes CASSTTSFEQYF.

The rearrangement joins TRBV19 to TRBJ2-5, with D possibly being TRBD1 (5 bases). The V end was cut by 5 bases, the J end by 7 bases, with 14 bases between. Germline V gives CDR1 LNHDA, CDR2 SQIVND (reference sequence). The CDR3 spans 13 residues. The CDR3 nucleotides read TGTGCCAGTAGTCCAGGGATAATGTGGACCCAGTACTTC. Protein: CASSPGIMWTQYF.

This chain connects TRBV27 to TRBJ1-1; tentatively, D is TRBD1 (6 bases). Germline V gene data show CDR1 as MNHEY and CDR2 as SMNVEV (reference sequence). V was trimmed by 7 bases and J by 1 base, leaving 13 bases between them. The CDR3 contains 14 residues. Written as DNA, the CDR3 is TGTGCCAGCACCCCCACAGGGAGGAACACTGAAGCTTTCTTT. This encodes CASTPTGRNTEAFF.

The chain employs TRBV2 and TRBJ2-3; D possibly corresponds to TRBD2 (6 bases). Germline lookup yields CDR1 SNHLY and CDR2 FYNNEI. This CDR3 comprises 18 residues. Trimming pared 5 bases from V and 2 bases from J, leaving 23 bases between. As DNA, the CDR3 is TGTGCCAGCAGTACCGGTGCCGTTGGGCGGCGGGACACAGATACGCAGTATTTT. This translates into CASSTGAVGRRDTDTQYF.

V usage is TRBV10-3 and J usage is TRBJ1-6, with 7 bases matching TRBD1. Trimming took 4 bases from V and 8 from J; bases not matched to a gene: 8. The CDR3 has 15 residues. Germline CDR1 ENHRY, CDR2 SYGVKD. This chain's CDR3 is CAISVTGTADSPLHF. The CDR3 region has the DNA TGTGCCATCAGTGTCACCGGGACAGCGGATTCACCCCTCCACTTT.

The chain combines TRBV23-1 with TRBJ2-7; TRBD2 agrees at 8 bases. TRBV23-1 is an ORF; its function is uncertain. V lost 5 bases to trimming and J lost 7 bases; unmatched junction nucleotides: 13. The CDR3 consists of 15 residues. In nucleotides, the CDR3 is TGCGCCAGCAGTTACCAACGGGGGGGCCACGTGGAGCAGTACTTC. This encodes CASSYQRGGHVEQYF.

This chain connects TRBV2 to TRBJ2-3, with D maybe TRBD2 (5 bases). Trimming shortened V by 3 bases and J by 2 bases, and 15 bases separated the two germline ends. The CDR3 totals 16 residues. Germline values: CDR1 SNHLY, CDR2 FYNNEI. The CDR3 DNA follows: TGTGCCAGCAGTGATGGAGGCCAGCTCACCACAGATACGCAGTATTTT. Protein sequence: CASSDGGQLTTDTQYF.

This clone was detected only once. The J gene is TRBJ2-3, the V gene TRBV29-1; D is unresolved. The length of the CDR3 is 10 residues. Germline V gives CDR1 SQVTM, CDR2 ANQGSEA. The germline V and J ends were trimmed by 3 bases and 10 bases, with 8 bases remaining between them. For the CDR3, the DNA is TGCAGCGTTGACAGCGTCCCGCAGTATTTT. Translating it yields CSVDSVPQYF.

The CDR3 sequence is CASSLRDGPNEQYF. The CDR3 nucleotides read TGTGCCAGCAGCCTAAGGGATGGACCAAACGAGCAGTACTTC. V and J are TRBV4-2 and TRBJ2-7; D gene ambiguous. From germline, CDR1 is LGHNA and CDR2 YNFKEQ. The CDR3 has 14 amino acids. Deletions cut 4 bases from V and 5 bases from J, with 15 bases between.

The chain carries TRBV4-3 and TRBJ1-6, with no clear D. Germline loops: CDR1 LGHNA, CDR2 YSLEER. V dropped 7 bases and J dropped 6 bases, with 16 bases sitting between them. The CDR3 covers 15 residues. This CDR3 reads CASNEPKRGNSPLHF. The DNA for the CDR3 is TGCGCCAGCAACGAACCTAAACGGGGTAATTCACCCCTCCACTTT.

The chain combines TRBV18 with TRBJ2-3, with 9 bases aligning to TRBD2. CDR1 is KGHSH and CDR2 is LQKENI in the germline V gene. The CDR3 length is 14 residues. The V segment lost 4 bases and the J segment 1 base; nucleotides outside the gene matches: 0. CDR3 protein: CASSLAGGTDTQYF. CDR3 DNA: TGTGCCAGCTCACTAGCGGGGGGCACAGATACGCAGTATTTT.

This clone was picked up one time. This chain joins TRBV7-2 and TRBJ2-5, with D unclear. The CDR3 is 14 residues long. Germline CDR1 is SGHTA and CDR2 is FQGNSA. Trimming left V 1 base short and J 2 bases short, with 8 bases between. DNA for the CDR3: TGTGCCAGCAGCTTAGATGTCAGACAAGAGACCCAGTACTTC. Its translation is CASSLDVRQETQYF.

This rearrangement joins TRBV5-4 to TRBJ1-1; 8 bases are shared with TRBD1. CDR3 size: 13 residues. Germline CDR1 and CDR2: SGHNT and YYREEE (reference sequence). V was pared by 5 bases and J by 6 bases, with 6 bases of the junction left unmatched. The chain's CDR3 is CASSIDRGSEAFF. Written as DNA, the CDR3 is TGTGCCAGCAGTATAGACAGGGGCTCTGAAGCTTTCTTT.

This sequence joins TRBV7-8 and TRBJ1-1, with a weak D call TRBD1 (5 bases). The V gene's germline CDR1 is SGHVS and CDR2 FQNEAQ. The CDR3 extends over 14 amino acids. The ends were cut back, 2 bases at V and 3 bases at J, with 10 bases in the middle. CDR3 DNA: TGTGCCAGCAGCTTACCGGGACCGGACACTGAAGCTTTCTTT. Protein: CASSLPGPDTEAFF.

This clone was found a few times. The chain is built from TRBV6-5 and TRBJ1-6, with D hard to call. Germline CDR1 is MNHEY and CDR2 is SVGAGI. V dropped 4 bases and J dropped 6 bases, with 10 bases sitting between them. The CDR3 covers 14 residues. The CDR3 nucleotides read TGTGCCAGCAGTTCGTGGCGGGGTAATTCACCCCTCCACTTT. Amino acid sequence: CASSSWRGNSPLHF.

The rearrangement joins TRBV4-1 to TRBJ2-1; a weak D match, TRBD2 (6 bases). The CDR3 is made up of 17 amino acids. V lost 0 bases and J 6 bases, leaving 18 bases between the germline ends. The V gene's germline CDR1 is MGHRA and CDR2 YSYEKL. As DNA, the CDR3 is TGCGCCAGCAGCCAAGATAAAGGGCTAGCGATAACCAATGAGCAGTTCTTC. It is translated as CASSQDKGLAITNEQFF.

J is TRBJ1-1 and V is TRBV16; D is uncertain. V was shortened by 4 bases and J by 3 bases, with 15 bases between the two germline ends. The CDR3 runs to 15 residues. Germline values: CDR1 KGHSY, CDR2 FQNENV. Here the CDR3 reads CASSPFGRLDTEAFF. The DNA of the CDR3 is TGTGCCAGCAGCCCCTTCGGGCGGTTGGACACTGAAGCTTTCTTT.

Here the CDR3 DNA reads TGTGCCATCAGTGAGTCCACCCCCGGGACTAAAGAGACCCAGTACTTC. Translating it yields CAISESTPGTKETQYF. This chain joins TRBV10-3 and TRBJ2-5; 7 bases line up with TRBD2. The germline V gene encodes CDR1 ENHRY and CDR2 SYGVKD. Trimming took 0 bases from V and 3 from J; bases not matched to a gene: 7. The CDR3 is 16 residues long.

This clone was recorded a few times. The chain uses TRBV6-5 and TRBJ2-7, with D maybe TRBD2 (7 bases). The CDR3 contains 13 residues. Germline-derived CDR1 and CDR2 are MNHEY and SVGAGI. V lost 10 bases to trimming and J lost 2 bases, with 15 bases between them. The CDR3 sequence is CATRGGGTYEQYF. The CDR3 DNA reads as TGTGCCACCAGGGGAGGGGGTACCTACGAGCAGTACTTC.

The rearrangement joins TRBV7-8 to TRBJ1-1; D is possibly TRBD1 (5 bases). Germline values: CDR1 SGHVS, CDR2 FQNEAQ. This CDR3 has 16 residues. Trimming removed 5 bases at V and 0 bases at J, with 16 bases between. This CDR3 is CASSPSSTEVNTEAFF. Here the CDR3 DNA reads TGTGCCAGCAGCCCTTCCTCGACAGAAGTGAACACTGAAGCTTTCTTT.